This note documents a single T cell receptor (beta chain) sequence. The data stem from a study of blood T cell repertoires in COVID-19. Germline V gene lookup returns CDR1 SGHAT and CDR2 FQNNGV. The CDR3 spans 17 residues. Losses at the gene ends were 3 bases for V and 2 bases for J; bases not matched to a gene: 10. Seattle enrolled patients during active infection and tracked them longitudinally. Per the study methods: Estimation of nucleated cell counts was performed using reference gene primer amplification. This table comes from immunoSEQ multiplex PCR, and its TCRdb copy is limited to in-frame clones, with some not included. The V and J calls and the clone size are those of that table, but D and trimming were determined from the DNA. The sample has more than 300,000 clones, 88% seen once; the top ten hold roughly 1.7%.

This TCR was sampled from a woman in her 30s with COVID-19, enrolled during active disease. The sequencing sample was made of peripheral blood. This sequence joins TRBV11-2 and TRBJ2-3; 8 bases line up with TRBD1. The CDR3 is CASSFDRGLTFTDTQYF. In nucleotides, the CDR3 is TGTGCCAGCAGCTTTGACAGGGGCCTCACCTTCACAGATACGCAGTATTTT.